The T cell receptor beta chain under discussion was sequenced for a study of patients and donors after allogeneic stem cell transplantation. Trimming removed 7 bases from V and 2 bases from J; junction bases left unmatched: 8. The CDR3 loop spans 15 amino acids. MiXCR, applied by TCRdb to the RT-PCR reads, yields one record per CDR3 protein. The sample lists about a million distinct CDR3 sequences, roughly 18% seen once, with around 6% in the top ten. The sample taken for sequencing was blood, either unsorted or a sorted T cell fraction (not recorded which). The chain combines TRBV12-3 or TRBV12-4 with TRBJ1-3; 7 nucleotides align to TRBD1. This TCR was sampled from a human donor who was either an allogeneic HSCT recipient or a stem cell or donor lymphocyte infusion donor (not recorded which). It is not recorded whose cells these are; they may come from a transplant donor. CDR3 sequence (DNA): TGTGCCAGCACCCAGGGGGGGGGACCTGGAAACACCATATATTTT. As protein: CASTQGGGPGNTIYF.